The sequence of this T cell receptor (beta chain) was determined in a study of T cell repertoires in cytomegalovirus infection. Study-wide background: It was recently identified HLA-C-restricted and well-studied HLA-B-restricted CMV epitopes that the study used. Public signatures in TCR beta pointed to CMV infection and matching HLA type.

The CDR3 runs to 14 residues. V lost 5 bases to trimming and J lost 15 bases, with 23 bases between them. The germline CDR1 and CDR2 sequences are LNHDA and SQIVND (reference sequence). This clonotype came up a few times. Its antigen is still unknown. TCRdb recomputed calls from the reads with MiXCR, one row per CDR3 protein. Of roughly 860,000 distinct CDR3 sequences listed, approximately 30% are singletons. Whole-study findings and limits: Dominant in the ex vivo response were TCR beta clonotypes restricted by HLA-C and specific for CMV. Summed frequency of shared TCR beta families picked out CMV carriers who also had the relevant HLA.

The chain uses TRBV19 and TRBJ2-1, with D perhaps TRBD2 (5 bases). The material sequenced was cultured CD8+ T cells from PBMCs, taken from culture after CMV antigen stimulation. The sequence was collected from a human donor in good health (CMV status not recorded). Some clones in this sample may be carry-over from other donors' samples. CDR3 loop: CASSLGNRRSGWFF. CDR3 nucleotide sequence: TGTGCCAGTAGTCTCGGGAACCGACGGTCCGGATGGTTCTTC.